The clone carrying this T cell receptor (beta chain) was seen more than once but under ten times. This entry belongs to a study of cytomegalovirus exposure and HLA in healthy donors. The CDR3 consists of 14 residues. The PCR ran on 60 Vbeta and 13 Jbeta primers. Generated by immunoSEQ multiplex PCR, the TCRdb table keeps only in-frame clones and is missing some. The sample includes about 160,000 clones, roughly 80% seen only once; the top ten take approximately 1.4%. This TCR derives from a girl aged 5-17 years in good health and CMV-seropositive. The sequenced material came from PBMCs. The V and J genes are TRBV1 and TRBJ2-3; TRBD2, the D gene given by the table, was not confirmed from the DNA. TRBV1 is labeled a pseudogene. CDR3 protein: CTSSRGGSTDTQYF. In DNA form, the CDR3 reads TGCACCAGCAGCCGTGGCGGGAGCACAGATACGCAGTATTTT.